This TCR beta chain was identified in a study of blood T cell repertoires in COVID-19. Repertoires were generated with immunoSEQ multiplex PCR, while TCRdb's copy carries only in-frame clones and drops some. The sample has under 150,000 clones; around 90% are singletons. The CDR3 loop spans 15 amino acids. CDR1 and CDR2 (germline): SGHRS, YFSETQ. Trimming shortened V by 0 bases and J by 0 bases, and 7 bases separated the two germline ends. The material sequenced was peripheral blood. The chain couples TRBV5-1 to TRBJ2-1, with a weak D call TRBD2 (6 bases). This receptor was taken from a woman aged 45-65 years with acute or convalescent COVID-19. The CDR3: CASSLELASYNEQFF. In nucleotides, the CDR3 is TGCGCCAGCAGCTTGGAACTAGCCTCCTACAATGAGCAGTTCTTC. Full variable domain (rest looked up from reference TRBV5-1 and TRBJ2-1): KAGVTQTPRYLIKTRGQQVTLSCSPISGHRSVSWYQQTPGQGLQFLFEYFSETQRNKGNFPGRFSGRQFSNSRSEMNVSTLELGDSALYLCASSLELASYNEQFFGPGTRLTVL.